This TCR beta chain was found in a study of OX40 agonist ivuxolimab in advanced cancers. Study in general: Treatment of patients was with ivuxolimab, an agonistic anti-OX40 (CD134) antibody.

A word on this clone: Antigen unknown.

Study outcomes and limitations: CD8+ T cells showed, on average, more clonal expansion than CD4+ cells. Some nonresponders likewise displayed low normalized T-cell clonal expansion.

The CDR3 contains 16 residues. Germline-derived CDR1 and CDR2 are SGHNT and YYREEE (reference sequence). The ends lost 4 bases at V and 5 bases at J; junction bases unmatched: 13. The table came from immunoSEQ multiplex PCR; TCRdb's copy has only in-frame clones and leaves some out. The repertoire has about 58,000 clones, 75% to 90% of them found once; the top ten carry about 0.8%. The source is an adult with an advanced solid tumor such as melanoma, head and neck, liver or kidney cancer. The gene calls are TRBV5-4 and TRBJ2-5; 8 nucleotides agree with TRBD2. The sample in question was CD4+ or CD8+ T cells sorted from blood, obtained in a trial of the OX40 agonist ivuxolimab. The CDR3 loop reads CASSQDAAGGSETQYF. In nucleotides, the CDR3 is TGTGCCAGCAGCCAAGACGCGGCGGGAGGATCGGAGACCCAGTACTTC.